A selection of T cell receptor beta chains follows, all from one sample in a study of blood T cell repertoires in COVID-19. Assay: immunoSEQ multiplex PCR; the TCRdb copy retains only in-frame clones and omits some. The table shows about 180,000 clones, with approximately 83% occurring only once. Sequenced material: peripheral blood. The receptor set was obtained from a human donor in a cohort sampled during active COVID-19. Each CDR3 is given with its conserved first and last residue. D genes are given only for firm matches. Clone size appears in some rows only: once, few, many, or a class for an expanded clone.

d_call j_call clone_size v_call cdr3_aa cdr3_nt
TRBD1 TRBJ1-3 . TRBV2 CASSRGQGLGNTIYF TGTGCCAGCAGTCGCGGACAGGGGTTGGGAAACACCATATATTTT
TRBD2 TRBJ2-7 . TRBV20-1 CSASGQAGVSSYEQYF TGCAGTGCTAGTGGGCAAGCGGGGGTTAGCTCCTACGAGCAGTACTTC
. TRBJ2-7 few TRBV6-5 CASTPSSYEQYF TGTGCCAGCACCCCGAGCTCCTACGAGCAGTACTTC
. TRBJ2-7 few TRBV6-2/TRBV6-3 CASSYRGSYEQYF TGTGCCAGCAGTTACCGCGGATCCTACGAGCAGTACTTC
. TRBJ1-2 . TRBV14 CASSPILTGGYTF TGTGCCAGCAGCCCGATTTTAACGGGGGGCTACACCTTC
TRBD2 TRBJ2-5 . TRBV5-1 CASSWGTSGGETQYF TGCGCCAGCAGCTGGGGGACTTCGGGAGGAGAGACCCAGTACTTC
TRBD1 TRBJ2-6 . TRBV6-5 CASSKTGSGANVLTF TGTGCCAGCAGTAAGACAGGGTCTGGGGCCAACGTCCTGACTTTC
TRBD1 TRBJ2-5 . TRBV9 CASSVATGQGQETQYF TGTGCCAGCAGCGTAGCTACAGGACAGGGACAAGAGACCCAGTACTTC
TRBD2 TRBJ2-1 . TRBV10-2 CASSPGLAGELGTYNEQFF TGCGCCAGCAGTCCGGGACTAGCGGGGGAGCTCGGCACCTACAATGAGCAGTTCTTC
TRBD2 TRBJ2-3 . TRBV2 CASTPTGGGRESTQYF TGTGCCAGCACCCCCACGGGGGGGGGAAGGGAATCAACACAGTATTTT
. TRBJ2-2 . TRBV2 CASTAGFTGELFF TGTGCCAGCACTGCAGGGTTTACCGGGGAGCTGTTTTTT
. TRBJ2-7 . TRBV27 CASSLGQLYEQYF TGTGCCAGCAGTTTAGGGCAGCTATACGAGCAGTACTTC
TRBD2 TRBJ2-5 . TRBV11-3 CASSLGTSASETQYF TGTGCCAGCAGCTTAGGGACTAGCGCCTCCGAGACCCAGTACTTC
TRBD2 TRBJ2-2 . TRBV9 CASGTSGGDTGELFF TGTGCCAGCGGGACTAGCGGGGGGGACACCGGGGAGCTGTTTTTT
. TRBJ1-1 . TRBV28 CASSSGTRGPEAFF TGTGCCAGCAGTTCCGGGACAAGGGGTCCTGAAGCTTTCTTT
TRBD1 TRBJ1-1 . TRBV3-1/TRBV3-2 CASSLGSTGLNTEAFF TGTGCCAGCAGCTTAGGCTCGACAGGGTTGAACACTGAAGCTTTCTTT
. TRBJ1-1 . TRBV28 CASSSGSRYSEAFF TGTGCCAGCAGTTCAGGGTCTCGGTACAGTGAAGCTTTCTTT
. TRBJ1-1 . TRBV29-1 CSGKGTFEAFF TGCAGCGGAAAAGGGACTTTTGAAGCTTTCTTT
. TRBJ2-7 . TRBV5-1 CASSLGGRGAYEQYF TGCGCCAGCAGCTTGGGAGGGAGGGGGGCCTACGAGCAGTACTTC
. TRBJ1-6 . TRBV6-6 CASSYPEGNSPLHF TGTGCCAGCAGTTACCCGGAGGGTAATTCACCCCTCCACTTT
. TRBJ2-7 . TRBV28 CASSYRDKFYEQYF TGTGCCAGCAGTTACCGGGACAAATTCTACGAGCAGTACTTC
TRBD2 TRBJ2-3 . TRBV7-9 CASSSTGTSGGGTDTQYF TGTGCCAGCAGCTCAACCGGGACTAGCGGCGGGGGCACAGATACGCAGTATTTT
TRBD2 TRBJ2-7 . TRBV6-5 CASSQTSGLYEQYF TGTGCCAGCAGTCAGACTAGCGGATTATACGAGCAGTACTTC
TRBD1 TRBJ2-7 . TRBV10-3 CAIRLTGNSYEQYF TGTGCCATCAGGTTGACAGGGAACTCCTACGAGCAGTACTTC
. TRBJ1-1 few TRBV7-2 CASNRALNILNTEAFF TGTGCCAGTAACAGGGCACTTAACATCTTGAACACTGAAGCTTTCTTT
TRBD1 TRBJ2-2 . TRBV7-2 CASSLNGQGNTGELFF TGTGCCAGCAGCTTAAATGGACAGGGGAACACCGGGGAGCTGTTTTTT
TRBD1 TRBJ2-7 . TRBV28 CASSSSSPGQGYEQYF TGTGCCAGCAGCTCCTCCTCACCGGGACAGGGATACGAGCAGTACTTC
. TRBJ1-5 many TRBV9 CASSVGGARNQPQHF TGTGCCAGCAGCGTAGGGGGAGCGCGCAATCAGCCCCAGCATTTT
. TRBJ2-7 . TRBV11-2 CASSSWSSYEQYF TGTGCCAGCAGCTCTTGGAGCTCCTACGAGCAGTACTTC
TRBD1 TRBJ1-6 . TRBV7-2 CASSADRASPNSPLHF TGTGCCAGCAGCGCCGACAGGGCCTCCCCCAATTCACCCCTCCACTTT
. TRBJ2-7 . TRBV28 CASSPWTLSYEQYF TGTGCCAGCAGTCCGTGGACACTATCCTACGAGCAGTACTTC
TRBD2 TRBJ2-5 . TRBV10-3 CAISHSGGPGETQYF TGTGCCATCAGTCATAGCGGGGGGCCGGGGGAGACCCAGTACTTC
TRBD1 TRBJ1-4 . TRBV10-3 CAISEGQGNEKLFF TGTGCCATCAGTGAGGGACAGGGGAATGAAAAACTGTTTTTT
TRBD1 TRBJ2-7 . TRBV13 CASSLASPWDRDYEQYF TGTGCCAGCAGCTTAGCATCACCCTGGGACAGGGATTACGAGCAGTACTTC
TRBD1 TRBJ1-6 . TRBV4-3 CASSQWNRGIWSPLHF TGCGCCAGCAGCCAGTGGAACAGGGGGATTTGGTCACCCCTCCACTTT
. TRBJ1-3 . TRBV18 CASSPHDFLSGNTIYF TGTGCCAGCTCACCACACGACTTTCTCTCTGGAAACACCATATATTTT
TRBD2 TRBJ2-1 . TRBV5-4 CASASGGIGEQFF TGTGCCAGCGCTTCGGGGGGGATCGGTGAGCAGTTCTTC
. TRBJ2-7 once TRBV6-5 CASSYSSAGSYEQYF TGTGCCAGCAGTTACTCGTCCGCGGGCTCCTACGAGCAGTACTTC
. TRBJ1-1 . TRBV10-2 CASSPSGATEAFF TGCGCCAGCAGTCCTTCAGGGGCCACTGAAGCTTTCTTT
TRBD1 TRBJ1-2 . TRBV28 CASSFPTGASYGYTF TGTGCCAGCAGTTTCCCGACAGGGGCTTCTTATGGCTACACCTTC
. TRBJ1-1 once TRBV7-2 CASSLAQNMNTEAFF TGTGCCAGCAGCTTAGCACAGAACATGAACACTGAAGCTTTCTTT
. TRBJ1-2 few TRBV28 CASSLRSLPNYGYTF TGTGCCAGCAGTTTACGGTCCCTCCCTAACTATGGCTACACCTTC
. TRBJ1-1 . TRBV9 CASSAPSKNTEAFF TGTGCCAGCAGCGCCCCATCCAAAAACACTGAAGCTTTCTTT
TRBD1 TRBJ2-7 . TRBV18 CASSPSRGKHYEQYF TGTGCCAGCTCCCCGTCCAGGGGGAAACACTACGAGCAGTACTTC
. TRBJ1-4 . TRBV5-4 CASSLGAGNSEKLFF TGTGCCAGCAGCTTGGGGGCGGGTAATAGTGAAAAACTGTTTTTT
TRBD1 TRBJ1-1 . TRBV7-9 CASSSGTETAEAFF TGTGCCAGCAGCTCCGGGACAGAGACGGCTGAAGCTTTCTTT
TRBD1 TRBJ2-5 . TRBV6-4 CASSDLTGGAGETQYF TGTGCCAGCAGTGACTTAACAGGGGGAGCGGGAGAGACCCAGTACTTC
TRBD1 TRBJ2-6 . TRBV11-2 CASSPDRFSPPGANVLTF TGTGCCAGCAGCCCGGACAGGTTCAGCCCTCCTGGGGCCAACGTCCTGACTTTC
. TRBJ1-6 . TRBV18 CASSLQNSGLSYNSPLHF TGTGCCAGCTCACTTCAAAACAGTGGCCTCTCCTATAATTCACCCCTCCACTTT
TRBD1 TRBJ2-5 . TRBV7-7 CASSLRDRGGETQYF TGTGCTAGCAGCCTCCGGGACAGGGGGGGGGAGACCCAGTACTTC
. TRBJ1-3 . TRBV19 CASSPQNSGNTIYF TGTGCCAGTAGCCCCCAGAACTCTGGAAACACCATATATTTT
TRBD2 TRBJ2-1 . TRBV27 CASSFRGGYNEQFF TGTGCCAGCAGTTTTCGGGGGGGGTACAATGAGCAGTTCTTC
. TRBJ1-6 . TRBV2 CASSDQSPLHF TGTGCCAGCAGTGATCAATCACCCCTCCACTTT
. TRBJ2-7 once TRBV10-3 CAISDDGSGFYEQYF TGTGCCATCAGTGATGACGGGAGCGGATTCTACGAGCAGTACTTC
TRBD1 TRBJ1-4 . TRBV30 CAWRGGTGGIEKLFF TGTGCCTGGAGGGGGGGGACAGGAGGTATTGAAAAACTGTTTTTT
. TRBJ1-1 . TRBV28 CASSPGVRTLMNTEAFF TGTGCCAGCAGCCCTGGAGTACGGACACTCATGAACACTGAAGCTTTCTTT
. TRBJ2-4 . TRBV3-1/TRBV3-2 CASSQDLGGLAKNIQYF TGTGCCAGCAGCCAAGATCTAGGCGGATTAGCCAAAAACATTCAGTACTTC